The following is a T cell receptor beta chain sequence with its context. Germline CDR1 is SEHNR and CDR2 is FQNEAQ (reference sequence). The V and J ends lost 4 bases and 5 bases, in that order; junction bases with no gene match: 11. The CDR3 runs 15 residues. Per the original methods: Reference gene primer amplification gave estimated nucleated cell counts. Generated by immunoSEQ multiplex PCR, the TCRdb table keeps only in-frame clones and is missing some. The V and J calls and clone size were taken over from that table, and D and trimming were inferred from the DNA. Here the sample spans approximately 170,000 clones, about 89% being singletons. This record belongs to a study of blood T cell repertoires in COVID-19. Study-wide context: COVID-19 samples, acute and convalescent, were from the United States, Italy and Spain. Nucleic acid was either cDNA or gDNA, and it came from T cells, B-cell-depleted T cells, or PBMCs.

The TCR was taken from a man aged 18 to 29 who had recovered from COVID-19. The chain uses TRBV7-9 and TRBJ2-7; 7 bases are a match to TRBD1. The sequenced sample was peripheral blood. CDR3 bases: TGTGCCAGCAGCTCGACTGACAGGGAATTCAACGAGCAGTACTTC. Translating gives CASSSTDREFNEQYF.